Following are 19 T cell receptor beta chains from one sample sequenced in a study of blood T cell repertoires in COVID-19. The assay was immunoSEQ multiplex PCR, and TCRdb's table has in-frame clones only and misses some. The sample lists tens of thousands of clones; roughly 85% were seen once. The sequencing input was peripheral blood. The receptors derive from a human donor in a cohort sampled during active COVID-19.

The CDR3 nucleotides read TGCGCCAGCAGCTTGGTCGGGGGCCAAGAGACCCAGTACTTC. It codes for CASSLVGGQETQYF. The rearrangement uses TRBV5-1 and TRBJ2-5; TRBD2 is a possible D gene (6 bases). Germline-derived CDR1 and CDR2 are SGHRS and YFSETQ. The CDR3 runs to 14 residues. V was shortened by 0 bases and J by 1 base, with 7 bases between the two germline ends.

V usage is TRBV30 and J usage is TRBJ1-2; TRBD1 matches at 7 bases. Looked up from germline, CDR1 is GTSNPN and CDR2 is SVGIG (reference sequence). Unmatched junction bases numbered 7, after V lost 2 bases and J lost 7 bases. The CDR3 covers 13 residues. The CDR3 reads CAWSQQGSLGYTF. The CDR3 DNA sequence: TGTGCCTGGAGTCAACAGGGGTCCCTTGGCTACACCTTC.

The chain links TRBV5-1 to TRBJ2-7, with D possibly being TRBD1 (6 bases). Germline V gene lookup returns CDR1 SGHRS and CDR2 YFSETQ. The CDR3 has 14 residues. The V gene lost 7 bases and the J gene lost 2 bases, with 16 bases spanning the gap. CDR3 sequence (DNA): TGCGCCAGCCGCGCAGGGGTAGAAACCTACGAGCAGTACTTC. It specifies CASRAGVETYEQYF.

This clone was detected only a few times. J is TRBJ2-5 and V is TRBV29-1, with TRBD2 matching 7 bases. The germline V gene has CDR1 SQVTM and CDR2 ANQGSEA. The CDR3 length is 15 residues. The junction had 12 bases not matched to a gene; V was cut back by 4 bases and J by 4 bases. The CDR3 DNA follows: TGCAGCGTTGCAACTCTCTTGGGGGGGAGAGAGACCCAGTACTTC. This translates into CSVATLLGGRETQYF. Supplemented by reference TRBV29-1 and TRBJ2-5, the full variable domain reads SAVISQKPSRDICQRGTSLTIQCQVDSQVTMMFWYRQQPGQSLTLIATANQGSEATYESGFVIDKFPISRPNLTFSTLTVSNMSPEDSSIYLCSVATLLGGRETQYFGPGTRLLVL.

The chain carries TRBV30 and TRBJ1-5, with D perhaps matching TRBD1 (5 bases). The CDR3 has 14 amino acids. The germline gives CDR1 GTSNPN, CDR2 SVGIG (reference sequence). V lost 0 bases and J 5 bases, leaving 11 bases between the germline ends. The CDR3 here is CAWSVDGGDQPQHF. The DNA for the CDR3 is TGTGCCTGGAGTGTAGACGGAGGGGATCAGCCCCAGCATTTT.

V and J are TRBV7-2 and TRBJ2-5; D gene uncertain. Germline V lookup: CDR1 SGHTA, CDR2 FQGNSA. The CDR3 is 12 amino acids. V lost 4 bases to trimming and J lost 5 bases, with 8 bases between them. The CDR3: CASSYPGETQYF. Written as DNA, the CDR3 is TGTGCCAGCAGCTATCCCGGGGAGACCCAGTACTTC. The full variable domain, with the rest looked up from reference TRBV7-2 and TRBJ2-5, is GAGVSQSPSNKVTEKGKDVELRCDPISGHTALYWYRQSLGQGLEFLIYFQGNSAPDKSGLPSDRFSAERTGGSVSTLTIQRTQQEDSAVYLCASSYPGETQYFGPGTRLLVL.

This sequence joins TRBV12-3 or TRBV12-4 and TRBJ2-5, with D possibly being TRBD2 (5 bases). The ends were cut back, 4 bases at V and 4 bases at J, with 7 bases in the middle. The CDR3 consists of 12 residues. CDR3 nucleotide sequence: TGTGCCAGCAGTTGGGCGGGAGAGACCCAGTACTTC. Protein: CASSWAGETQYF.

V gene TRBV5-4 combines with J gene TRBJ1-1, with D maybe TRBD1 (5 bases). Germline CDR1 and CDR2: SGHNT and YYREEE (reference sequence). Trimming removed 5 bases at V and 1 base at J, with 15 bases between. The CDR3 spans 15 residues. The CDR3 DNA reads TGTGCCAGCAGACCAAAGAGACAGCCGAACACTGAAGCTTTCTTT. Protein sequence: CASRPKRQPNTEAFF.

In nucleotides, the CDR3 is TGCAGCGGCGGACAGGGCGCCGACCTGACTTTC. This gives the protein CSGGQGADLTF. The V gene is TRBV29-1, the J gene TRBJ2-6; the match to TRBD1 covers 8 bases. The CDR3 extends over 11 amino acids. Losses at the gene ends were 7 bases for V and 15 bases for J; bases not matched to a gene: 8. Per germline, CDR1 SQVTM and CDR2 ANQGSEA. Together with reference TRBV29-1 and TRBJ2-6, the CDR3 gives the full variable domain: SAVISQKPSRDICQRGTSLTIQCQVDSQVTMMFWYRQQPGQSLTLIATANQGSEATYESGFVIDKFPISRPNLTFSTLTVSNMSPEDSSIYLCSGGQGADLTFGAGSRLTVL.

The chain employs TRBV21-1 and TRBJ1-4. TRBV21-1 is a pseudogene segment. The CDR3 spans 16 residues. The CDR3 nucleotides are TGTGCCAGCAGCTCGGTAAAGGGAGTAACTAATGAAAAACTGTTTTTT. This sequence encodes CASSSVKGVTNEKLFF.

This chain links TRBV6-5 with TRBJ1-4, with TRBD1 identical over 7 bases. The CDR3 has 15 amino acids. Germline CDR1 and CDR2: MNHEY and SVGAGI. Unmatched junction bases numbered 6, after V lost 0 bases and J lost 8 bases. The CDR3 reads CASSYSGTVSEKLFF. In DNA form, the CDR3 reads TGTGCCAGCAGTTACTCCGGGACAGTATCCGAAAAACTGTTTTTT.

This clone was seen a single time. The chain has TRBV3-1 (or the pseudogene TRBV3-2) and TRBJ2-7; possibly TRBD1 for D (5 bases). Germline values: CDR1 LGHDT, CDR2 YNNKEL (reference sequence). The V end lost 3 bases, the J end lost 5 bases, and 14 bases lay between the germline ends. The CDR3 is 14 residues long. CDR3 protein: CASSQWQGVDEQYF. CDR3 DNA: TGTGCCAGCAGCCAGTGGCAGGGCGTCGACGAGCAGTACTTC.

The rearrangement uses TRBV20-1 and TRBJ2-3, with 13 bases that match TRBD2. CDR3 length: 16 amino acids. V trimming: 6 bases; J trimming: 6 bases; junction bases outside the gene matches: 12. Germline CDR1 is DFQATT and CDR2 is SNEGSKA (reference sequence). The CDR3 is CSASVTSGRAADTQYF. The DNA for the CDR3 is TGCAGTGCGAGTGTCACTAGCGGGAGGGCAGCGGATACGCAGTATTTT.

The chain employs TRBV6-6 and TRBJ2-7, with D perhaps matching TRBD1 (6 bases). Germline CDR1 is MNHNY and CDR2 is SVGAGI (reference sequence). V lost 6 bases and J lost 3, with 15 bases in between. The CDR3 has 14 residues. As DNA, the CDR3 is TGTGCCAGCAGCCTCCGGGACATATACTACGAGCAGTACTTC. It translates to CASSLRDIYYEQYF.

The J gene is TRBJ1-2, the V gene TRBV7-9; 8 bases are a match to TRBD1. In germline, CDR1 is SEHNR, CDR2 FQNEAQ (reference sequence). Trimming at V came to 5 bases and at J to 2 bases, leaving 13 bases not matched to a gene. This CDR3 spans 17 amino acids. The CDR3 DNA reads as TGTGCCAGCAGCCCCAATACAGGGGGAACTTCGAACTATGGCTACACCTTC. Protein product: CASSPNTGGTSNYGYTF.

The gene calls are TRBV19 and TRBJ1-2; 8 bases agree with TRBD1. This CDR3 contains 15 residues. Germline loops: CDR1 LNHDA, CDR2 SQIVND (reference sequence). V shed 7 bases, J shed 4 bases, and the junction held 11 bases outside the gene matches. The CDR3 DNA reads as TGTGCCAGTAAAGACCGCGGACAGGGCGGCTATGGCTACACCTTC. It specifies CASKDRGQGGYGYTF.

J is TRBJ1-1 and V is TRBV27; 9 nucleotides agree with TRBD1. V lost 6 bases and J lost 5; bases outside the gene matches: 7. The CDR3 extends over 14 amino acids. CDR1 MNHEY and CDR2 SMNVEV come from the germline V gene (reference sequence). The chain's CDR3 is CASRSTGGGTEAFF. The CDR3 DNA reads TGTGCCAGCAGGTCGACAGGGGGAGGGACTGAAGCTTTCTTT.

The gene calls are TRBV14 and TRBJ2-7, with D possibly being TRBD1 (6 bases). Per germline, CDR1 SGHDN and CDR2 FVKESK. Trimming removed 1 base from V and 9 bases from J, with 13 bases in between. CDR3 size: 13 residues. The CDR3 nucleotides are TGTGCCAGCAGCCAAGGGGGGCGTTTGGTGCAGTACTTC. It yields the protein CASSQGGRLVQYF.

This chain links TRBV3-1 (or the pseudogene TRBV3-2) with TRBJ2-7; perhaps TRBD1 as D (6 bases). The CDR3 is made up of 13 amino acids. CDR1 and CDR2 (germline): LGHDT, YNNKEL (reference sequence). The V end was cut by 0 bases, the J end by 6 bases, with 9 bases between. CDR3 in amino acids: CASSQEDRTEQYF. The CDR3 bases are TGTGCCAGCAGCCAAGAAGACAGGACCGAGCAGTACTTC.